Sequencing of this T cell receptor (beta chain) was carried out in a study of vaccination and CD4 T cells after COVID-19. Remarks on this clonotype: Its antigen is not known.

The assay that was used to sequence DNA from cultured CD4+ T cells was the Oncomine TCR Beta short-read assay. TCRdb redid the calling of the PCR reads with MiXCR, one entry per CDR3 protein. The data contain about 6,600 distinct CDR3 sequences, roughly 49% of them singletons. There are 16 residues in the CDR3. Germline V lookup: CDR1 MGHRA, CDR2 YSYEKL. V gave up 4 bases and J gave up 2 bases, with 17 bases separating them. Treatment indicated: roughly 11-day PBMC culture with coronavirus spike peptide pools or control peptides (ViraFEST assay). Gathering of the CD4+ T cells, from the unexposed donor, took place before the COVID-19 pandemic (2011-2018).

This chain connects TRBV4-1 to TRBJ1-2; D possibly corresponds to TRBD1 (5 bases). This TCR was sampled from a human donor in good health. The specimen was CD4+ T cells from blood, cultured in vitro. CDR3 nucleotides: TGCGCCAGCAGCCCTCCCCCTTTTGGGGGGAACTATGGCTACACCTTC. Encoded protein: CASSPPPFGGNYGYTF.